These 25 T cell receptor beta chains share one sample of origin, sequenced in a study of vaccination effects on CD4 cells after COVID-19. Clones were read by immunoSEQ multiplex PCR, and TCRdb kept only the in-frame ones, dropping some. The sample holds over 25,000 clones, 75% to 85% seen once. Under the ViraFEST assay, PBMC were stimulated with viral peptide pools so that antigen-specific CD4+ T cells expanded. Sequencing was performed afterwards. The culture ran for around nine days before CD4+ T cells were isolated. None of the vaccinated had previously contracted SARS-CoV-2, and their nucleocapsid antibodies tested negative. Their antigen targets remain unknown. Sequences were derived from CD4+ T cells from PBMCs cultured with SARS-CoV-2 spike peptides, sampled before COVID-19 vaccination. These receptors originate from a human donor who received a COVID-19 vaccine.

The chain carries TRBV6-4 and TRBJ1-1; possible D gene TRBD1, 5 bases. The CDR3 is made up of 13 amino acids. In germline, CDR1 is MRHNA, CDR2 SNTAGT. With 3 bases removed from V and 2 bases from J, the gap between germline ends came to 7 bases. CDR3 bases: TGTGCCAGCAGTGAACAGGCCAACACTGAAGCTTTCTTT. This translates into CASSEQANTEAFF.

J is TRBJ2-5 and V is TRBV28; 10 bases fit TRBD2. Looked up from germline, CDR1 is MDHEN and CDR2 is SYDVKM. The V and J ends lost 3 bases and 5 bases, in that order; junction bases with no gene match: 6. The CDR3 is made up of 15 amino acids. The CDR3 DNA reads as TGTGCCAGCAGTTTGCCTAGCGGGAGTAGGGAGACCCAGTACTTC. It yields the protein CASSLPSGSRETQYF.

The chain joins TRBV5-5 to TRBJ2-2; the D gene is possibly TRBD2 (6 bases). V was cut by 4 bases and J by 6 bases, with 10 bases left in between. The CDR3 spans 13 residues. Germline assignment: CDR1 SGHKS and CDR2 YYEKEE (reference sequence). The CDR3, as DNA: TGTGCCAGCAGCGGGGGGTTGGCCGGGGAGCTGTTTTTT. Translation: CASSGGLAGELFF.

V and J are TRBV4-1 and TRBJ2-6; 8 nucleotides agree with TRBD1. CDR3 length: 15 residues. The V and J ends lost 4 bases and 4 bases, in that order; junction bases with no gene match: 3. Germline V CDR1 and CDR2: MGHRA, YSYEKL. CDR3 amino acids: CASSPGQAGANVLTF. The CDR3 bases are TGCGCCAGCAGCCCGGGACAGGCCGGGGCCAACGTCCTGACTTTC.

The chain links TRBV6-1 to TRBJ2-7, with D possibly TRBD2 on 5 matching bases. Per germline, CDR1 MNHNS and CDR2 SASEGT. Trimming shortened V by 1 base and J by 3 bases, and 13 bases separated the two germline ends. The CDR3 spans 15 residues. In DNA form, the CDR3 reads TGTGCCAGCAGTGAAGGAGGGCATCTAGACTACGAGCAGTACTTC. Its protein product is CASSEGGHLDYEQYF.

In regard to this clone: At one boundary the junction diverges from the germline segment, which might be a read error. CDR3: CARSPEGIF. In DNA, the CDR3 is TGTGCCAGAAGCCCAGAAGGGATCTTT. This chain links TRBV5-3 with TRBJ1-1; D is undetermined. TRBV5-3 is noted as an ORF with a role that remains uncertain. The CDR3 covers 9 residues.

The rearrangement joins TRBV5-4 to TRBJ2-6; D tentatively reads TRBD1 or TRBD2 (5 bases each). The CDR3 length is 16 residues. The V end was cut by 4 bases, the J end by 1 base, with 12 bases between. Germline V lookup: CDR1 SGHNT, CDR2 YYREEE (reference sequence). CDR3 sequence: CASSRDQPSGANVLTF. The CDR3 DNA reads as TGTGCCAGCAGCCGGGACCAACCGTCTGGGGCCAACGTCCTGACTTTC.

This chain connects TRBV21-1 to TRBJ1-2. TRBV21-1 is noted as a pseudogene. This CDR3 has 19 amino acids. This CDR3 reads CASREGGQPAPLIPYGYTF. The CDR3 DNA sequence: TGTGCCAGCAGAGAGGGGGGCCAGCCCGCACCCTTAATACCCTATGGCTACACCTTC.

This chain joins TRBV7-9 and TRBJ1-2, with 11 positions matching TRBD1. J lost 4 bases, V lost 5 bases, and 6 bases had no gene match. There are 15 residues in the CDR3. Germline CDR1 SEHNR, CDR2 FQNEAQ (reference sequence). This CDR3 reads CASSPGTGGFYGYTF. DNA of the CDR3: TGTGCCAGCAGCCCCGGGACAGGGGGGTTCTATGGCTACACCTTC.

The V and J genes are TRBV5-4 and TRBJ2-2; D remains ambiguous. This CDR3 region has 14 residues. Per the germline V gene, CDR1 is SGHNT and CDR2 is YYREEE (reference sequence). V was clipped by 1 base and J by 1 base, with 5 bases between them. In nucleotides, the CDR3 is TGTGCCAGCAGCTTGCCAGAGAACACCGGGGAGCTGTTTTTT. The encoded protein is CASSLPENTGELFF.

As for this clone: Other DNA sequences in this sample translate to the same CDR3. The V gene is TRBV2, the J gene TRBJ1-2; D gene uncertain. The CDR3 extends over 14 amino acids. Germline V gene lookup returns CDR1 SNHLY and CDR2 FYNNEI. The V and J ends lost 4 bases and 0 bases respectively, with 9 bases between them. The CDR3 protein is CASSGEGANYGYTF. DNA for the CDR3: TGTGCCAGCAGTGGGGAGGGAGCTAACTATGGCTACACCTTC.

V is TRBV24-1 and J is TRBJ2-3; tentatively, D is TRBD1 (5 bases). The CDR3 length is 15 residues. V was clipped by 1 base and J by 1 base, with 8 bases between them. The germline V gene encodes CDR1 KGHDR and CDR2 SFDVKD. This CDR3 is CATSDFGRGTDTQYF. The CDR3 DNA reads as TGTGCCACCAGTGATTTTGGCAGGGGCACAGATACGCAGTATTTT.

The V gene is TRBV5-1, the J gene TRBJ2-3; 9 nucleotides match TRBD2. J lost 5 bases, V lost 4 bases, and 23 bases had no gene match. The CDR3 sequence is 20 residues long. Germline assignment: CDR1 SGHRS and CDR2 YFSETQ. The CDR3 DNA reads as TGCGCCAGCAGCCCGGAGGGTTCGGTTTATGCGGGAGGGCCGGGAGATACGCAGTATTTT. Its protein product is CASSPEGSVYAGGPGDTQYF.

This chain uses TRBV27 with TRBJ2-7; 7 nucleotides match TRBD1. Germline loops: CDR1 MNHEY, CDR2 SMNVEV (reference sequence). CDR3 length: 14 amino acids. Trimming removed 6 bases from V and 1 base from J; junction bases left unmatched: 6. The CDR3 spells CASRLDRRSYEQYF. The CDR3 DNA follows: TGTGCCAGCAGGCTGGACAGGCGGTCCTACGAGCAGTACTTC.

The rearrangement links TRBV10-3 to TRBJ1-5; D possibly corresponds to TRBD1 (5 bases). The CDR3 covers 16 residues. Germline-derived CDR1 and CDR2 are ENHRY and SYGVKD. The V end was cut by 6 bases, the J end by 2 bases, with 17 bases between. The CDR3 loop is CAIRNSEGEGNQPQHF. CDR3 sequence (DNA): TGTGCCATCAGGAACAGCGAAGGGGAGGGCAATCAGCCCCAGCATTTT.

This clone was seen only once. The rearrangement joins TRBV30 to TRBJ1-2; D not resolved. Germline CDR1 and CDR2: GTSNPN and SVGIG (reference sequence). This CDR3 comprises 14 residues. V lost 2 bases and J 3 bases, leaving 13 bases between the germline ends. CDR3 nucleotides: TGTGCCTGGAGTCCGGTCCAGAGGGACTATGGCTACACCTTC. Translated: CAWSPVQRDYGYTF.

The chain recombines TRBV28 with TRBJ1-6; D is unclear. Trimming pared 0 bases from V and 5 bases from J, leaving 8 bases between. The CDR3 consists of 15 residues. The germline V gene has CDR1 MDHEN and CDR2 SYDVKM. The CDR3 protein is CASSLWSVNNSPLHF. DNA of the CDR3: TGTGCCAGCAGTTTATGGTCTGTAAATAATTCACCCCTCCACTTT.

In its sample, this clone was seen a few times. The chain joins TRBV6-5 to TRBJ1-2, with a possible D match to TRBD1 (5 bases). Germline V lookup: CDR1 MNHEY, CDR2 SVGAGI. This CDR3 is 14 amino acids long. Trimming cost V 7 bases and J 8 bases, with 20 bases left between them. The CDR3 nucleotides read TGTGCCAGCACCTTTAGGTCAGGGCGAGGGGGCTACACCTTC. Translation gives CASTFRSGRGGYTF.

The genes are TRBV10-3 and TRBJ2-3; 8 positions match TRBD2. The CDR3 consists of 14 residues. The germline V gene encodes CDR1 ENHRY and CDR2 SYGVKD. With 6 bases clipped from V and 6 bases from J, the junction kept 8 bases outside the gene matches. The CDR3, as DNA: TGTGCCATCAGCGCCGGGACTAGGGTCGATACGCAGTATTTT. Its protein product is CAISAGTRVDTQYF.

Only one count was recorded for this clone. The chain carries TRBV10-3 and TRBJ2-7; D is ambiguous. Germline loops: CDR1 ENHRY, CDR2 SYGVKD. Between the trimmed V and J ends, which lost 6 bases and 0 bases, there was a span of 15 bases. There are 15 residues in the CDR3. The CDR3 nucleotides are TGTGCCATCAGCTCATTGGCCTCAAGCTCCTACGAGCAGTACTTC. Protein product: CAISSLASSSYEQYF.

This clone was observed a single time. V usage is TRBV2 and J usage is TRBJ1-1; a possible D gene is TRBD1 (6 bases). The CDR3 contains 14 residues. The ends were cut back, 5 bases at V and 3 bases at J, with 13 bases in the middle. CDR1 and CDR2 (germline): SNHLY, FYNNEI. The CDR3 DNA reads TGTGCCAGCAGTCCCAGGGGAGGGTACACTGAAGCTTTCTTT. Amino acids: CASSPRGGYTEAFF.

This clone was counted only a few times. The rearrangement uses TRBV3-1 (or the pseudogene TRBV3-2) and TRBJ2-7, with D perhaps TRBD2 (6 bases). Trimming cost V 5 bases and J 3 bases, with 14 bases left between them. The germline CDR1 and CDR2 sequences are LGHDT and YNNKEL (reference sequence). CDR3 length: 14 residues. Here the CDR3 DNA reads TGTGCCAGCAGCTACCGGGACTCGAACTACGAGCAGTACTTC. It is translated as CASSYRDSNYEQYF.

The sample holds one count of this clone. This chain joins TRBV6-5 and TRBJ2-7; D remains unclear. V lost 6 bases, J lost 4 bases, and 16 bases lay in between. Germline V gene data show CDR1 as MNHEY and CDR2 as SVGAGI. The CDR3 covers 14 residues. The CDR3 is CASSFDSRLYEQYF. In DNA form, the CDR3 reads TGTGCCAGCAGCTTTGACTCACGGCTTTACGAGCAGTACTTC.

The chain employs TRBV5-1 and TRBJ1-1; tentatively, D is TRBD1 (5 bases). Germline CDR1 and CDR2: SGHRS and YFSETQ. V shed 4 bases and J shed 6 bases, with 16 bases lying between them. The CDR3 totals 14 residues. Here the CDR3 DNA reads TGCGCCAGCAGCCCCCAAGGGGTGGGGGCTGAAGCTTTCTTT. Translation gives CASSPQGVGAEAFF.

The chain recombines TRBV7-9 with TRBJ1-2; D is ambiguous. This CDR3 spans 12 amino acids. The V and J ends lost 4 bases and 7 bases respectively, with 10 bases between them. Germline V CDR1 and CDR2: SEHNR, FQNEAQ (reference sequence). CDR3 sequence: CASSSAVGGYTF. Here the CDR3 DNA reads TGTGCCAGCAGCTCGGCGGTTGGTGGCTACACCTTC.